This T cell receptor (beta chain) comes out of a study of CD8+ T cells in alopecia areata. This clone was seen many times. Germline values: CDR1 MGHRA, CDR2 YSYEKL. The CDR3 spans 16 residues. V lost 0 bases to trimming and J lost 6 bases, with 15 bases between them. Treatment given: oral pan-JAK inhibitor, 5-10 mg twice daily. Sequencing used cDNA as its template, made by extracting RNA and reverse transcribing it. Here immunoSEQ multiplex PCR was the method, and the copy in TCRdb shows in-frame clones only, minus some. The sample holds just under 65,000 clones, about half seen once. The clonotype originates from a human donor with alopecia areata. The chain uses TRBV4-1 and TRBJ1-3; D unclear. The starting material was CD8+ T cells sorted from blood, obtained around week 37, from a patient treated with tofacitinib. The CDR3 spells CASSQEPDGVTNTIYF. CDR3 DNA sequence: TGCGCCAGCAGCCAAGAACCAGACGGGGTGACAAACACCATATATTTT.